These 22 T cell receptor beta chains were all obtained from the same sample, sequenced in a study of cytotoxic CD8 clonotypes in ibrutinib-treated CLL listed by TCRdb under 2021. The method behind the library was the immunoSEQ multiplex PCR assay. As stored in TCRdb, this immuneACCESS dataset retains in-frame rearrangements with V and J assigned. A fraction of the clones does not appear; measured against another copy, unresolved V genes explain less than half of the discrepancy, and the remainder lacks a known reason. The sample has about 50,000 clones on record, 45% to 60% of them singletons. The top ten clones comprise 25% to 30% of the sample. What the time point label conveys for this sample: 20 to 30 months on ibrutinib. This specimen consisted of PBMCs, obtained after 24 months of ibrutinib treatment. The receptors come from a human donor with chronic lymphocytic leukemia.

The chain uses TRBV4-1 and TRBJ1-2; a weak D match, TRBD1 (6 bases). Germline V gives CDR1 MGHRA, CDR2 YSYEKL. Between the trimmed V and J ends, which lost 4 bases and 2 bases, there was a span of 11 bases. The length of the CDR3 is 14 residues. This chain's CDR3 is CASSPQGQNYGYTF. The CDR3, as DNA: TGCGCCAGCAGCCCCCAGGGGCAGAACTATGGCTACACCTTC.

This rearrangement joins TRBV10-2 to TRBJ2-3; TRBD2 agrees at 8 bases. The junction had 7 bases not matched to a gene; V was cut back by 5 bases and J by 0 bases. There are 16 residues in the CDR3. Per germline, CDR1 WSHSY and CDR2 SAAADI. The CDR3 protein is CASSPRKRGSTDTQYF. The CDR3 nucleotides read TGCGCCAGCAGTCCTCGAAAGCGGGGGAGCACAGATACGCAGTATTTT.

V gene TRBV21-1 combines with J gene TRBJ1-1. TRBV21-1 is reported as a pseudogene. CDR3 length: 15 amino acids. CDR3 in amino acids: CASSTHGGRNTEAFF. CDR3 in DNA: TGTGCCAGCAGCACCCATGGCGGAAGAAACACTGAAGCTTTCTTT.

The CDR3 sequence: CASRTTGAREQYF. For the CDR3, the DNA is TGTGCCAGCAGAACCACAGGGGCCAGGGAGCAGTACTTC. The rearrangement uses TRBV2 and TRBJ2-7, with TRBD1 matching 7 bases. There are 13 residues in the CDR3. V gave up 6 bases and J gave up 7 bases; unmatched junction bases: 9. Germline-derived CDR1 and CDR2 are SNHLY and FYNNEI.

This clone was recorded a few times. This chain joins TRBV6-5 and TRBJ1-4; a possible D gene is TRBD1 (5 bases). The V end was cut by 6 bases, the J end by 4 bases, with 12 bases between. The germline V gene has CDR1 MNHEY and CDR2 SVGAGI. The CDR3 consists of 14 residues. This CDR3 reads CASSSTANNEKLFF. DNA of the CDR3: TGTGCCAGCAGCTCGACAGCTAATAATGAAAAACTGTTTTTT.

The V gene is TRBV5-1, the J gene TRBJ2-1, with D perhaps TRBD1 (6 bases). Trimming removed 4 bases from V and 5 bases from J, with 19 bases in between. The germline gives CDR1 SGHRS, CDR2 YFSETQ. The CDR3 has 16 residues. CDR3 sequence (DNA): TGCGCCAGCAGCCCCGGATCCAAGACAGGAAACAATGAGCAGTTCTTC. This codes for CASSPGSKTGNNEQFF.

This chain connects TRBV6-1 to TRBJ1-3; possible D gene TRBD1, 6 bases. Germline V gene lookup returns CDR1 MNHNS and CDR2 SASEGT. This CDR3 spans 14 amino acids. Trimming took 9 bases from V and 0 from J, leaving 12 bases between them. CDR3 in amino acids: CASGRGSSGNTIYF. CDR3 DNA: TGTGCCAGTGGCAGGGGCTCCTCTGGAAACACCATATATTTT.

V is TRBV5-6 and J is TRBJ2-3, with 10 bases lining up with TRBD2. Trimming removed 2 bases from V and 4 bases from J; junction bases left unmatched: 10. Germline V gene lookup returns CDR1 SGHDT and CDR2 YYEEEE. This CDR3 has 17 amino acids. The DNA of the CDR3 is TGTGCCAGCAGCTTAGGTACAGCGGGGGGGCCGGCAGATACGCAGTATTTT. Amino acids: CASSLGTAGGPADTQYF. Supplemented by reference TRBV5-6 and TRBJ2-3, the full variable domain reads DAGVTQSPTHLIKTRGQQVTLRCSPKSGHDTVSWYQQALGQGPQFIFQYYEEEERQRGNFPDRFSGHQFPNYSSELNVNALLLGDSALYLCASSLGTAGGPADTQYFGPGTRLTVL.

The rearrangement joins TRBV27 to TRBJ1-6, with a tentative D call TRBD1 (5 bases). This CDR3 region has 14 residues. Per germline, CDR1 MNHEY and CDR2 SMNVEV (reference sequence). Trimming pared 6 bases from V and 7 bases from J, leaving 13 bases between. CDR3 DNA: TGTGCCAGCAGAAAGATGACAGAAAATTCACCCCTCCACTTT. It yields the protein CASRKMTENSPLHF.

The chain employs TRBV11-2 and TRBJ2-2, with D uncertain. V lost 1 base, J lost 5 bases, and 2 bases lay in between. Germline V lookup: CDR1 SGHAT, CDR2 FQNNGV. The CDR3 totals 12 residues. DNA for the CDR3: TGTGCCAGCAGCTTAGCGACCGGGGAGCTGTTTTTT. Amino acids: CASSLATGELFF.

The V call is TRBV28, the J call TRBJ2-1; D possibly corresponds to TRBD1 (5 bases). V lost 5 bases to trimming and J lost 4 bases, with 9 bases between them. This CDR3 is built from 13 residues. Germline CDR1 reads MDHEN; CDR2 reads SYDVKM. The CDR3 DNA reads as TGTGCCAGCAGTATTGACAGTTACAATGAGCAGTTCTTC. Translation gives CASSIDSYNEQFF.

This clone was counted between two and nine times. The J gene is TRBJ2-7, the V gene TRBV2, with 7 positions matching TRBD1. From germline, CDR1 is SNHLY and CDR2 FYNNEI. Trimming took 5 bases from V and 1 from J; bases not matched to a gene: 2. The CDR3 loop spans 13 amino acids. The CDR3, as DNA: TGTGCCAGCAGTTGGGACAGATCCTACGAGCAGTACTTC. This translates into CASSWDRSYEQYF.

The CDR3 coding sequence is TGCGCCAGCAGATGGGGAGCGGGGGATAATTCACCCCTCCACTTT. Protein: CASRWGAGDNSPLHF. The chain uses TRBV5-1 and TRBJ1-6, with D perhaps matching TRBD1 (5 bases). Between the trimmed V and J ends, which lost 5 bases and 5 bases, there was a span of 14 bases. There are 15 residues in the CDR3. CDR1 and CDR2 from the germline V gene are SGHRS and YFSETQ.

The V gene is TRBV5-1, the J gene TRBJ1-1; possible D gene TRBD1, 6 bases. CDR3 length: 14 amino acids. V lost 2 bases and J lost 11, with 19 bases in between. Per germline, CDR1 SGHRS and CDR2 YFSETQ. CDR3: CASSLTGSGEGAFF. The DNA of the CDR3 is TGCGCCAGCAGCTTAACAGGGAGCGGCGAAGGGGCTTTCTTT.

This clone was seen only a few times. The chain carries TRBV7-8 and TRBJ1-2; D gene uncertain. V lost 3 bases and J 6 bases, leaving 5 bases between the germline ends. The CDR3 totals 11 residues. Germline V gene data show CDR1 as SGHVS and CDR2 as FQNEAQ. The CDR3 reads CASSFGDGYTF. The CDR3 DNA reads as TGTGCCAGCAGCTTTGGGGATGGCTACACCTTC.

The chain joins TRBV27 to TRBJ1-6; D not certain. V lost 5 bases and J lost 7, with 15 bases in between. CDR1 MNHEY and CDR2 SMNVEV come from the germline V gene (reference sequence). This CDR3 has 15 residues. The chain's CDR3 is CASSTPGGYNSPLHF. DNA of the CDR3: TGTGCCAGCAGTACCCCAGGAGGGTACAATTCACCCCTCCACTTT.

The gene calls are TRBV2 and TRBJ2-2, with D hard to call. Germline V lookup: CDR1 SNHLY, CDR2 FYNNEI. Trimming left V 8 bases short and J 5 bases short, with 6 bases between. This CDR3 spans 11 amino acids. The CDR3 sequence: CASASTGELFF. The DNA for the CDR3 is TGTGCCAGCGCTAGTACCGGGGAGCTGTTTTTT.

CDR3 nucleotides: TGTGCCAGCAGTTCCTCAGGCTATGGCTACACCTTC. This encodes CASSSSGYGYTF. This chain joins TRBV28 and TRBJ1-2, with unresolved D. V gave up 4 bases and J gave up 4 bases, with 7 bases separating them. The CDR3 consists of 12 residues. In germline, CDR1 is MDHEN, CDR2 SYDVKM.

CDR3 DNA: TGTGCCAGCAGGGAAATGAGTAGGAATGAAAAACTGTTTTTT. Protein: CASREMSRNEKLFF. The chain combines TRBV2 with TRBJ1-4; D not resolved. Per germline, CDR1 SNHLY and CDR2 FYNNEI. With 6 bases removed from V and 5 bases from J, the gap between germline ends came to 13 bases. The CDR3 covers 14 residues.

This clone is labeled medium-sized (0.01 to 0.1%). This chain links TRBV29-1 with TRBJ2-7; D may be TRBD1 or TRBD2 (6 bases each). V was trimmed by 5 bases and J by 5 bases, leaving 13 bases between them. The CDR3 is made up of 12 amino acids. Looked up from germline, CDR1 is SQVTM and CDR2 is ANQGSEA. CDR3 bases: TGCAGCGTTATACACGGGGGCGACGAGCAGTACTTC. Its protein product is CSVIHGGDEQYF.

This chain connects TRBV28 to TRBJ2-1; D is ambiguous. The CDR3 extends over 12 amino acids. Germline V gene data show CDR1 as MDHEN and CDR2 as SYDVKM. Trimming pared 9 bases from V and 4 bases from J, leaving 10 bases between. The CDR3 reads CASQTVYNEQFF. The CDR3 nucleotides read TGTGCCAGTCAGACCGTTTACAATGAGCAGTTCTTC.

The chain combines TRBV5-1 with TRBJ2-4, with D tentatively TRBD1 (7 bases). The CDR3 consists of 16 residues. Looked up from germline, CDR1 is SGHRS and CDR2 is YFSETQ. V lost 5 bases and J 8 bases, leaving 23 bases between the germline ends. The CDR3, as DNA: TGCGCCAGCAGTCCCAGGGGGATCGCGGGGTTAGACATTCAGTACTTC. This codes for CASSPRGIAGLDIQYF.